This T cell receptor beta chain is from a study of blood T cell repertoires in COVID-19. About the research overall: Sites in the United States, Italy and Spain provided acute and convalescent COVID-19 samples. T cells, B-cell-depleted T cells, or PBMCs provided the cDNA or gDNA that served as material.

Trimming left V 4 bases short and J 5 bases short, with 14 bases between. Germline-derived CDR1 and CDR2 are SGHDN and FVKESK. This CDR3 spans 14 amino acids. Study processing details: By means of reference gene primer amplification, nucleated cell counts were estimated. This table comes from immunoSEQ multiplex PCR, and its TCRdb copy is limited to in-frame clones, with some not included. Clone size and V and J calls were adopted from that table, with D and trimming inferred from the DNA. The table shows roughly 46,000 clones, with roughly four fifths occurring only once. The V and J genes are TRBV14 and TRBJ1-2; D not resolved. Sequenced: peripheral blood. The TCR originated in a man between 60 and 75 years old with active COVID-19. The CDR3 reads CASSPRNREYGYTF. The CDR3 coding sequence is TGTGCCAGCAGCCCAAGAAACCGGGAGTATGGCTACACCTTC.